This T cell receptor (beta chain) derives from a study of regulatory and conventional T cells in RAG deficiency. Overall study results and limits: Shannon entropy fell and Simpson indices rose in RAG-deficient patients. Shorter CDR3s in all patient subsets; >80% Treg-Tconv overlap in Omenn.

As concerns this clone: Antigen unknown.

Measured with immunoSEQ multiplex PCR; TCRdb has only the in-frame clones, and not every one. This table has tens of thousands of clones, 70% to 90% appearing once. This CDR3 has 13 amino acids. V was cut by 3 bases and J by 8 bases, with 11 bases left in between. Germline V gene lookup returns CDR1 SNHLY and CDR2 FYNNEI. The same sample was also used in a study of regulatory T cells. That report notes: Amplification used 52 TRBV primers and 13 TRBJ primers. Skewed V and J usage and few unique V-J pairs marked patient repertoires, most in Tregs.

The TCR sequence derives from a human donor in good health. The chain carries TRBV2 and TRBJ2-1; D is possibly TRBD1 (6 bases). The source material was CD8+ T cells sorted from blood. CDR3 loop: CASSDSHRDEQFF. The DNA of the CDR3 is TGTGCCAGCAGTGATTCCCACAGGGATGAGCAGTTCTTC.